The 18 T cell receptor beta chains listed next were all sequenced from one sample in a study of cytomegalovirus exposure and HLA in healthy donors. A multiplex PCR was run with 60 Vbeta primers and 13 Jbeta primers. TCRdb keeps only in-frame clones here, not all; method: immunoSEQ multiplex PCR. This table holds 180,000 or so clones, around 80% found once. The material sequenced was PBMCs. These receptors all come from a man in his forties in good health and CMV-seronegative.

This clone was found once. V and J are TRBV30 and TRBJ1-5; 9 bases line up with TRBD1. The CDR3 loop spans 16 amino acids. CDR1 is GTSNPN, CDR2 SVGIG, per germline (reference sequence). V was clipped by 0 bases and J by 2 bases; unmatched bases: 5. The CDR3 DNA reads as TGTGCCTGGAGTGTACCCGGGACAGGGCGCAATCAGCCCCAGCATTTT. It translates to CAWSVPGTGRNQPQHF.

This clone was picked up a small number of times. The chain has TRBV30 and TRBJ1-2, with 10 bases fitting TRBD1. The CDR3 has 14 amino acids. V gave up 0 bases and J gave up 4 bases; unmatched junction bases: 2. CDR1 GTSNPN and CDR2 SVGIG come from the germline V gene (reference sequence). The CDR3 spells CAWSVGDRGYGYTF. The CDR3 region has the DNA TGTGCCTGGAGTGTAGGGGACAGGGGCTATGGCTACACCTTC.

The chain couples TRBV5-4 to TRBJ2-7, with TRBD2 matching 11 bases. Germline-derived CDR1 and CDR2 are SGHNT and YYREEE (reference sequence). The V gene end was trimmed by 2 bases and the J gene end by 2 bases; junction bases not matched to a gene: 6. The length of the CDR3 is 16 residues. This chain's CDR3 is CASSFGGTSGTYEQYF. The CDR3, as DNA: TGTGCCAGCAGCTTCGGCGGGACTAGCGGAACCTACGAGCAGTACTTC.

The chain recombines TRBV7-3 with TRBJ2-3, with 10 bases identical to TRBD2. CDR1 is SGHTA and CDR2 is FQGTGA in the germline V gene. The junction had 8 bases not matched to a gene; V was cut back by 5 bases and J by 3 bases. The CDR3 is 16 residues long. The CDR3: CASSPTRTSGTDTQYF. As DNA, the CDR3 is TGTGCCAGCAGCCCGACCAGGACTAGCGGAACAGATACGCAGTATTTT.

This sequence joins TRBV4-3 and TRBJ2-1; 13 nucleotides line up with TRBD2. The CDR3 is made up of 18 amino acids. The V gene end was trimmed by 0 bases and the J gene end by 6 bases; junction bases not matched to a gene: 8. In germline, CDR1 is LGHNA, CDR2 YSLEER. The CDR3 loop is CASSQEGPTSGRVNEQFF. CDR3 sequence (DNA): TGCGCCAGCAGCCAAGAAGGCCCAACTAGCGGGAGGGTCAATGAGCAGTTCTTC.

The rearrangement joins TRBV11-1 to TRBJ2-3; D gene unclear. Trimming removed 3 bases at V and 3 bases at J, with 4 bases between. Germline CDR1 SGHAT, CDR2 FQDESV (reference sequence). This CDR3 is built from 12 residues. DNA of the CDR3: TGTGCCAGCAGCTTGTCAACAGATACGCAGTATTTT. This codes for CASSLSTDTQYF.

The chain employs TRBV2 and TRBJ2-6; no firm D call. CDR1 is SNHLY, CDR2 FYNNEI, per germline. The CDR3 is 18 residues long. The germline V and J ends were trimmed by 7 bases and 1 base, with 20 bases remaining between them. For the CDR3, the DNA is TGTGCCAGCATCTTCTGGAGCGACTCGGGTTCTGGGGCCAACGTCCTGACTTTC. Its translation is CASIFWSDSGSGANVLTF.

V and J are TRBV29-1 and TRBJ1-2; 12 bases are shared with TRBD1. The ends lost 4 bases at V and 7 bases at J; junction bases unmatched: 4. CDR3 size: 13 residues. Germline loops: CDR1 SQVTM, CDR2 ANQGSEA. The CDR3 DNA reads TGCAGCGTTGTTCGGGACAGGGGGCTTGGCTACACCTTC. This codes for CSVVRDRGLGYTF. Full variable domain (outside the CDR3, taken from reference TRBV29-1 and TRBJ1-2): SAVISQKPSRDICQRGTSLTIQCQVDSQVTMMFWYRQQPGQSLTLIATANQGSEATYESGFVIDKFPISRPNLTFSTLTVSNMSPEDSSIYLCSVVRDRGLGYTFGSGTRLTVV.

A note on this clone: One end of the junction does not line up with germline, which may come from a read error. The rearrangement uses TRBV7-7 and TRBJ2-1; a weak D match, TRBD1 (5 bases). Germline CDR1 and CDR2: SSHAT and FNYEAQ (reference sequence). This CDR3 region has 14 residues. In DNA form, the CDR3 reads TGTGCTAGCAGCTTCGCGCAGGGCCCCAATGAGCAGTTCTTC. Its protein product is CASSFAQGPNEQFF.

This chain joins TRBV29-1 and TRBJ2-1; the match to TRBD2 covers 7 bases. CDR1 is SQVTM and CDR2 is ANQGSEA in the germline V gene. CDR3 length: 15 amino acids. The V gene end was trimmed by 6 bases and the J gene end by 1 base; junction bases not matched to a gene: 9. CDR3 bases: TGCAGCGTCCTAGGGCGGGAGCCATCCTACAATGAGCAGTTCTTC. Protein product: CSVLGREPSYNEQFF.

The table lists this clone with a few counts. The rearrangement uses TRBV4-3 and TRBJ2-7, with D possibly TRBD2 on 6 matching bases. The CDR3 loop spans 15 amino acids. Germline loops: CDR1 LGHNA, CDR2 YSLEER. Trimming took off 3 bases at V and 0 bases at J, with 12 bases between the two ends. The DNA of the CDR3 is TGCGCCAGCAGCCACCGGGCCGGGAGCTCCTACGAGCAGTACTTC. The encoded protein is CASSHRAGSSYEQYF.

The chain employs TRBV6-1 and TRBJ2-3; D is unresolved. The CDR3 sequence is 14 residues long. Germline V CDR1 and CDR2: MNHNS, SASEGT. With 7 bases removed from V and 6 bases from J, the gap between germline ends came to 17 bases. CDR3: CASKESADWDTQYF. In DNA form, the CDR3 reads TGTGCCAGCAAGGAGTCGGCCGACTGGGATACGCAGTATTTT.

The V call is TRBV19, the J call TRBJ2-3, with 7 bases matching TRBD1. CDR1 and CDR2 from the germline V gene are LNHDA and SQIVND (reference sequence). The junction had 10 bases not matched to a gene; V was cut back by 5 bases and J by 5 bases. The CDR3 spans 15 residues. CDR3 loop: CASSPRDSRGDTQYF. The CDR3 nucleotides read TGTGCCAGTAGTCCCCGGGACAGTCGAGGAGATACGCAGTATTTT.

The CDR3 DNA follows: TGTGCCAGCAGCGAGGGTGGGACAGGGCCCCACGAGCAGTACTTC. Translated, it gives CASSEGGTGPHEQYF. V gene TRBV28 combines with J gene TRBJ2-7, with 9 bases lining up with TRBD1. Germline V lookup: CDR1 MDHEN, CDR2 SYDVKM. CDR3 size: 15 residues. With V trimmed by 6 bases and J by 5 bases, 11 bases remained unmatched.

For this clone: The junction departs from germline at one end; a sequencing error may be responsible. The chain couples TRBV7-9 to TRBJ2-7; no definite D call. Germline CDR1 and CDR2: SEHNR and FQNEAQ (reference sequence). The CDR3 is 14 residues long. CDR3 amino acids: CANSFVTGPDEQYF. The CDR3 DNA sequence: TGTGCCAACAGCTTCGTTACGGGTCCCGACGAGCAGTACTTC.

V and J are TRBV4-3 and TRBJ2-7, with D possibly TRBD1 on 5 matching bases. The germline V and J ends were trimmed by 0 bases and 6 bases, with 12 bases remaining between them. The CDR3 consists of 14 residues. Germline V CDR1 and CDR2: LGHNA, YSLEER. The CDR3 DNA is TGCGCCAGCAGCCAAGAACCAGGGTCACGCGAGCAGTACTTC. The encoded protein is CASSQEPGSREQYF.

The table lists this clone with a few counts. This sequence joins TRBV28 and TRBJ1-5; no clear D. Germline CDR1 reads MDHEN; CDR2 reads SYDVKM. V gave up 3 bases and J gave up 0 bases, with 15 bases separating them. The length of the CDR3 is 17 residues. CDR3 protein: CASSFWVRAASNQPQHF. The CDR3 coding sequence is TGTGCCAGCAGTTTTTGGGTGAGGGCGGCTAGCAATCAGCCCCAGCATTTT.

This chain connects TRBV29-1 to TRBJ1-4, with 10 positions matching TRBD1. J was trimmed by 8 bases and V by 4 bases; bases with no gene match: 4. The CDR3 spans 13 residues. Germline CDR1 is SQVTM and CDR2 is ANQGSEA. DNA of the CDR3: TGCAGCGTTGCCCGGACAGGGGGGGAAAAACTGTTTTTT. Translated: CSVARTGGEKLFF.